This record looks at one T cell receptor beta chain sequence and its context. These data originate in a study of cytomegalovirus exposure and HLA in healthy donors. This PCR relied on a set of 60 Vbeta primers and 13 Jbeta primers. The assay was immunoSEQ multiplex PCR, and TCRdb's table has in-frame clones only and misses some. The sample lists approximately 170,000 clones, approximately 78% occurring once. The junction had 5 bases not matched to a gene; V was cut back by 3 bases and J by 3 bases. Germline CDR1 and CDR2: SQVTM and ANQGSEA. The CDR3 extends over 13 amino acids. This TCR derives from a male donor in good health and CMV-seronegative. What was sequenced was PBMCs. The rearrangement links TRBV29-1 to TRBJ2-7; 7 bases align to TRBD1. The CDR3 protein is CSVEYRGDYEQYF. The DNA of the CDR3 is TGCAGCGTTGAGTACAGGGGAGACTACGAGCAGTACTTC.